The rows below give T cell receptor beta chains drawn from one sample of a study of Ad26.COV2.S vaccination and SARS-CoV-2 variants. The assay was immunoSEQ multiplex PCR, and TCRdb's table has in-frame clones only and misses some. Of hundreds of thousands of clones in the sample, around 87% were seen once. The sample in question was peripheral blood, obtained in a trial of Ad26.COV2.S vaccine versus placebo. All receptors come from a person between 18 and 59 years old who received the Ad26.COV2.S COVID-19 vaccine or a placebo. The CDR3 runs from the conserved cysteine through the conserved F or W. Each record gives: V gene, CDR3 protein.

V: TRBV7-8
CDR3: CASSKGGGSQETQYF

V: TRBV5-6
CDR3: CASSPPTTGAQYF

V: TRBV7-2
CDR3: CASSLLDRYYGYTF

V: TRBV15
CDR3: CATSSPGQGYYEQYF

V: TRBV2
CDR3: CASTRYLGEQFF

V: TRBV6-6
CDR3: CASSLPQGTGGYTF

V: TRBV6-4
CDR3: CASSVQGNTEAFF

V: TRBV11-3
CDR3: CASSPWGRSAVSDTGELFF

V: TRBV5-4
CDR3: CASSLRGVGNYGYTF

V: TRBV4-2
CDR3: CASSQVRDRVYEQYF

V: TRBV6-5
CDR3: CASSPTGGFTDTQYF

V: TRBV6-5
CDR3: CASSAPTGINQPQHF

V: TRBV5-1
CDR3: CASSFWGMNTEAFF

V: TRBV6-6
CDR3: CASTPDRGANTGELFF

V: TRBV4-1
CDR3: CASSQLGGGTYNEQFF

V: TRBV2
CDR3: CASSGGRVAQFF